The 10 T cell receptor beta chains in this list originate from one sample, sequenced in a study of T cell responses to AZD1222 COVID-19 vaccine. The data were produced by immunoSEQ multiplex PCR, yet TCRdb's version contains in-frame clones alone and is incomplete. The repertoire has roughly 100,000 clones, around 90% of them found once; the top ten carry roughly 22%. This specimen was peripheral blood, taken on day 0 of AZD1222 vaccination. The receptors originated from an adult in good health.

This chain uses TRBV7-2 with TRBJ1-5; no clear D. This CDR3 comprises 13 residues. The V gene lost 7 bases and the J gene lost 7 bases, with 14 bases spanning the gap. Germline CDR1 is SGHTA and CDR2 is FQGNSA. The CDR3 bases are TGTGCCAGCACTCAAGCGGGTGGGCAGCCCCAGCATTTT. Amino acids: CASTQAGGQPQHF.

J is TRBJ1-5 and V is TRBV6-2 or TRBV6-3; D unclear. Germline CDR1 and CDR2: MNHEY and SVGEGT. Trimming removed 0 bases from V and 2 bases from J, with 14 bases in between. The CDR3 is 17 residues long. The CDR3 protein is CASSYSFGPQRNQPQHF. The CDR3 region has the DNA TGTGCCAGCAGTTACTCTTTCGGTCCACAGCGCAATCAGCCCCAGCATTTT.

The V call is TRBV6-2 or TRBV6-3, the J call TRBJ2-5; D gene ambiguous. Germline CDR1 MNHEY, CDR2 SVGEGT. Trimming stripped 2 bases from V and 4 bases from J, with 8 bases between. The CDR3 is made up of 13 amino acids. The CDR3 region is CASSYGWGETQYF. CDR3 nucleotide sequence: TGTGCCAGCAGTTACGGGTGGGGAGAGACCCAGTACTTC.

The rearrangement joins TRBV24-1 to TRBJ2-3, with D maybe TRBD2 (6 bases). The V gene lost 10 bases and the J gene lost 2 bases, with 12 bases spanning the gap. The CDR3 covers 13 residues. Germline V gene data show CDR1 as KGHDR and CDR2 as SFDVKD. CDR3 sequence reads: CATSAGLTDTQYF. The CDR3 nucleotides read TGTGCCACGTCGGCGGGACTCACAGATACGCAGTATTTT.

The chain uses TRBV6-1 and TRBJ2-4; 9 nucleotides align to TRBD1. Unmatched junction bases numbered 7, after V lost 1 base and J lost 9 bases. The CDR3 loop spans 15 amino acids. Germline V gene sequence: CDR1 MNHNS, CDR2 SASEGT. The CDR3 DNA reads as TGTGCCAGCAGTGAAGTGATCACAGGGGGCAGCATTCAGTACTTC. Its protein is CASSEVITGGSIQYF.

This clone was detected only a few times. The chain is built from TRBV7-2 and TRBJ2-7; the match to TRBD2 covers 10 bases. Trimming cost V 1 base and J 2 bases; bases outside gene matches: 8. The germline CDR1 and CDR2 sequences are SGHTA and FQGNSA. The CDR3 runs to 17 residues. The CDR3 sequence: CASSLVSSGGSTYEQYF. DNA of the CDR3: TGTGCCAGCAGCTTAGTCTCTAGCGGGGGTTCGACCTACGAGCAGTACTTC.

This sequence joins TRBV18 and TRBJ2-7; D possibly corresponds to TRBD2 (5 bases). V lost 3 bases to trimming and J lost 3 bases, with 18 bases between them. Germline V gene data show CDR1 as KGHSH and CDR2 as LQKENI. The CDR3 sequence is 16 residues long. The CDR3 DNA is TGTGCCAGCTCACCGACCCCGGGAACGGGCCTCTACGAGCAGTACTTC. Translating gives CASSPTPGTGLYEQYF. Full variable domain (rest looked up from reference TRBV18 and TRBJ2-7): NAGVMQNPRHLVRRRGQEARLRCSPMKGHSHVYWYRQLPEEGLKFMVYLQKENIIDESGMPKERFSAEFPKEGPSILRIQQVVRGDSAAYFCASSPTPGTGLYEQYFGPGTRLTVT.

This chain joins TRBV9 and TRBJ2-7; unclear D gene. Trimming pared 0 bases from V and 7 bases from J, leaving 11 bases between. Germline CDR1 SGDLS, CDR2 YYNGEE. CDR3 length: 13 residues. The CDR3 DNA follows: TGTGCCAGCAGCGTAGGCACTTCTCTTGAGCAGTACTTC. This sequence encodes CASSVGTSLEQYF.

This chain joins TRBV5-4 and TRBJ1-4; D is uncertain. This CDR3 is built from 17 residues. Trimming removed 4 bases from V and 5 bases from J, with 21 bases in between. Germline V CDR1 and CDR2: SGHNT, YYREEE (reference sequence). CDR3 DNA sequence: TGTGCCAGCAGCACCCAAGGCCCCGCGCCTAGCAATGAAAAACTGTTTTTT. It yields the protein CASSTQGPAPSNEKLFF.

The rearrangement joins TRBV24-1 to TRBJ2-1; 8 positions match TRBD1. The V segment lost 3 bases and the J segment 3 bases; nucleotides outside the gene matches: 3. The CDR3 extends over 15 amino acids. Per the germline V gene, CDR1 is KGHDR and CDR2 is SFDVKD. The CDR3 DNA is TGTGCCACCAGTGATGCCGGGACAGGCTACAATGAGCAGTTCTTC. Translating gives CATSDAGTGYNEQFF.